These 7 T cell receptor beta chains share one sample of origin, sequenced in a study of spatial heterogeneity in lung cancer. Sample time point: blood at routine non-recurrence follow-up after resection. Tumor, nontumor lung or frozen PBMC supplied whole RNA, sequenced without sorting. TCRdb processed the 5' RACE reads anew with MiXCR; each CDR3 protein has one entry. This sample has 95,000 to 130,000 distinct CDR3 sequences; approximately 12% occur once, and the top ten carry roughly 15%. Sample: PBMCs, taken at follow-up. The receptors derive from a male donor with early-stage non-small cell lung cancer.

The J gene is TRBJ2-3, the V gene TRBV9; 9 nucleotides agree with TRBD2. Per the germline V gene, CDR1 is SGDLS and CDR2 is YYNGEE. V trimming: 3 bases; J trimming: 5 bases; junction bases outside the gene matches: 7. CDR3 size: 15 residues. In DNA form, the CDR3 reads TGTGCCAGCAGCGAGAGGCCTAGCGGGGTAGATACGCAGTATTTT. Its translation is CASSERPSGVDTQYF.

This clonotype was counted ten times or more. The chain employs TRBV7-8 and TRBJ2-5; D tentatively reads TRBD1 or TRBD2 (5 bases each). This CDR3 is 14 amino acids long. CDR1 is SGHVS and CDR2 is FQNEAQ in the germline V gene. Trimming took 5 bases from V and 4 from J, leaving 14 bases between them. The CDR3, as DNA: TGTGCCAGCAGCCCGGGTCGGGGCGGAGAGACCCAGTACTTC. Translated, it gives CASSPGRGGETQYF.

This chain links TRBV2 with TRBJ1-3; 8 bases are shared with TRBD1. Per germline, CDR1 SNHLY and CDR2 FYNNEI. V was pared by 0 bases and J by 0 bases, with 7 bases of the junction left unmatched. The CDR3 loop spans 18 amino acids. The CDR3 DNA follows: TGTGCCAGCAGTGAAGCCCCCGGACAGGGCCCCTCTGGAAACACCATATATTTT. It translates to CASSEAPGQGPSGNTIYF.

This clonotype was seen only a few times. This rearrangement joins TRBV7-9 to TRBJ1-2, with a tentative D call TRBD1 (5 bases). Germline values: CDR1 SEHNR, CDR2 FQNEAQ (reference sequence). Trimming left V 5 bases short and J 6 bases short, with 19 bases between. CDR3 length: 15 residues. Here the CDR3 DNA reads TGTGCCAGCAGCCTCACCACGGGGGTAGCTCATGGCTACACCTTC. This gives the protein CASSLTTGVAHGYTF.

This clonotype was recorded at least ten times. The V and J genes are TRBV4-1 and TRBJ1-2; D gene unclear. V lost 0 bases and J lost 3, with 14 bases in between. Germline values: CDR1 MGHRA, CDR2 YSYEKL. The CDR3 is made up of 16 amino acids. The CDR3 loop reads CASSQEGGSTYYGYTF. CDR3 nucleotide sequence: TGCGCCAGCAGCCAAGAAGGTGGCAGTACCTACTATGGCTACACCTTC.

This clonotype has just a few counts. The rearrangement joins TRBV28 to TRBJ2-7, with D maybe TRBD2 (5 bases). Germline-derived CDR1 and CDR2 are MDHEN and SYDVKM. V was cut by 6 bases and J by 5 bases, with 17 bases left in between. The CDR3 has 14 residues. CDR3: CASSPYRRENEQYF. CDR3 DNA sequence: TGTGCCAGCAGCCCCTATCGACGGGAAAACGAGCAGTACTTC.

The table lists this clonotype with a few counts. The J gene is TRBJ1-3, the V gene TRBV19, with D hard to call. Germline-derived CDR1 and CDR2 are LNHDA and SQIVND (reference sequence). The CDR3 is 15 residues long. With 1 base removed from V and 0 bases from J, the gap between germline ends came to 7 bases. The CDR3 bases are TGTGCCAGTAGTATAGGTTACGGCTCTGGAAACACCATATATTTT. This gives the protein CASSIGYGSGNTIYF.